The 8 T cell receptor beta chains reported below all come from one sample, sequenced in a study of OX40 agonist ivuxolimab in advanced cancers. TCRdb's copy holds only in-frame clones and misses some; the assay was immunoSEQ multiplex PCR. Of about 23,000 clones in the sample, about 85% were seen once. The sequencing here drew on CD4+ or CD8+ T cells sorted from blood, taken in a trial of the OX40 agonist ivuxolimab. Every receptor here comes from an adult with an advanced solid tumor such as melanoma, head and neck, liver or kidney cancer.

The chain is built from TRBV5-6 and TRBJ2-5; the D is unclear. The CDR3 is 15 residues long. V was clipped by 3 bases and J by 5 bases, with 17 bases between them. The germline V gene has CDR1 SGHDT and CDR2 YYEEEE. The CDR3 protein is CASSSQPGPGETQYF. The CDR3 DNA follows: TGTGCCAGCAGCTCACAGCCGGGCCCCGGGGAGACCCAGTACTTC.

This rearrangement joins TRBV14 to TRBJ2-1; D perhaps matches TRBD1 (5 bases). The CDR3 runs to 16 residues. V was cut by 1 base and J by 5 bases, with 15 bases left in between. The germline V gene has CDR1 SGHDN and CDR2 FVKESK. As DNA, the CDR3 is TGTGCCAGCAGCCAAGGGCGTGGGCAGGGCAACAATGAGCAGTTCTTC. It encodes CASSQGRGQGNNEQFF. Combining the CDR3 with reference TRBV14 and TRBJ2-1 gives the whole variable domain EAGVTQFPSHSVIEKGQTVTLRCDPISGHDNLYWYRRVMGKEIKFLLHFVKESKQDESGMPNNRFLAERTGGTYSTLKVQPAELEDSGVYFCASSQGRGQGNNEQFFGPGTRLTVL.

This chain links TRBV2 with TRBJ2-2; 8 bases fit TRBD2. Trimming cost V 5 bases and J 6 bases; bases outside gene matches: 14. Germline V gene lookup returns CDR1 SNHLY and CDR2 FYNNEI. The CDR3 spans 17 residues. CDR3 residues: CASSYVAGISFAGELFF. The CDR3 region has the DNA TGTGCCAGCAGTTATGTAGCGGGGATCTCCTTTGCCGGGGAGCTGTTTTTT.

The chain uses TRBV7-2 and TRBJ1-6; 9 bases align to TRBD1. CDR3 length: 17 amino acids. V trimming: 6 bases; J trimming: 1 base; junction bases outside the gene matches: 7. Germline lookup yields CDR1 SGHTA and CDR2 FQGNSA. The CDR3 bases are TGTGCCAGCAGAATTAACAGGGGGCTTTCCTATAATTCACCCCTCCACTTT. It codes for CASRINRGLSYNSPLHF.

On this clone itself: The sample holds other DNA sequences that translate to the same CDR3. The chain recombines TRBV5-1 with TRBJ2-3, with TRBD1 matching 9 bases. Germline values: CDR1 SGHRS, CDR2 YFSETQ. The CDR3 has 19 amino acids. The V and J ends lost 1 base and 6 bases, in that order; junction bases with no gene match: 18. Written as DNA, the CDR3 is TGCGCCAGCAGCTTGCGCCCCGGGACAGGGTCGGGGTTCACGGATACGCAGTATTTT. Residues: CASSLRPGTGSGFTDTQYF.

This chain uses TRBV21-1 with TRBJ1-5; the tabulated D call, TRBD1, remains unverified against the DNA. TRBV21-1 is termed a pseudogene. The CDR3 extends over 13 amino acids. The DNA of the CDR3 is TGTGCCAGCAGCCTATGGACAGGGCGGCCCCAGCATTTT. This gives the protein CASSLWTGRPQHF.

The chain is built from TRBV6-1 and TRBJ1-1; D is ambiguous. The CDR3 contains 14 residues. Trimming removed 2 bases from V and 0 bases from J, with 7 bases in between. Germline CDR1 and CDR2: MNHNS and SASEGT. The CDR3 loop is CASSERLLNTEAFF. Here the CDR3 DNA reads TGTGCCAGCAGTGAAAGACTCCTGAACACTGAAGCTTTCTTT.

Only one count was recorded for this clone. The chain couples TRBV7-9 to TRBJ2-1; tentatively, D is TRBD1 (5 bases). CDR3 length: 16 residues. CDR1 and CDR2 from the germline V gene are SEHNR and FQNEAQ (reference sequence). The V and J ends lost 5 bases and 0 bases respectively, with 14 bases between them. CDR3 nucleotide sequence: TGTGCCAGCAGCCACTTGCAGGGAAGCTCCTACAATGAGCAGTTCTTC. Translating it yields CASSHLQGSSYNEQFF.